This T cell receptor beta chain appears in the sequencing data of a study of blood T cell repertoires in COVID-19. Study-wide context: Specimens from acute and convalescent COVID-19 originated in the United States, Italy and Spain.

Seattle patient enrollment occurred during active infection, with longitudinal follow-up thereafter. V was cut by 6 bases and J by 3 bases, with 13 bases left in between. Germline V gives CDR1 MNHEY, CDR2 SMNVEV (reference sequence). The CDR3 extends over 14 amino acids. As handled by the study authors: Scientists estimated how many nucleated cells there were by amplifying reference gene primers. Assay: immunoSEQ multiplex PCR; the TCRdb copy retains only in-frame clones and omits some. V and J calls and clone size are copied from that table; D and trimming were computed from the DNA. The data contain about 300,000 clones, around 85% of them singletons.

This chain joins TRBV27 and TRBJ2-3; maybe TRBD1 (6 bases). The origin of this receptor is a human donor with COVID-19, enrolled during active disease. The donor label of this sample is uncertain. Sequences were obtained from peripheral blood. This CDR3 reads CASRVRGMTDTQYF. As DNA, the CDR3 is TGTGCCAGCAGGGTCAGGGGAATGACAGATACGCAGTATTTT.